This T cell receptor (beta chain) was recorded in a study of Graves' ophthalmopathy and Graves' hyperthyroidism. In the study overall: The blood sample was drawn at first diagnosis and before any treatment.

This CDR3 region has 15 residues. V was pared by 3 bases and J by 7 bases, with 16 bases between. Amplified TCR beta CDR3 regions were obtained using RNA transcripts as template. Second-round multiplex PCR came after first-round RT-PCR with HTBI primers. TCRdb redid the calling of the multiplex PCR reads with MiXCR, one entry per CDR3 protein. The table includes about 210,000 distinct CDR3 sequences, 29% detected once. V and J are TRBV12-3 or TRBV12-4 and TRBJ2-1, with D possibly matching TRBD1 (5 bases). The sequencing input was peripheral blood. The TCR was taken from a man aged 50 to 59 with Graves' ophthalmopathy. CDR3 amino acids: CASSLGSPGYNEQFF. The CDR3 DNA sequence: TGTGCCAGCAGTTTGGGGTCACCAGGGTATAATGAGCAGTTCTTC.